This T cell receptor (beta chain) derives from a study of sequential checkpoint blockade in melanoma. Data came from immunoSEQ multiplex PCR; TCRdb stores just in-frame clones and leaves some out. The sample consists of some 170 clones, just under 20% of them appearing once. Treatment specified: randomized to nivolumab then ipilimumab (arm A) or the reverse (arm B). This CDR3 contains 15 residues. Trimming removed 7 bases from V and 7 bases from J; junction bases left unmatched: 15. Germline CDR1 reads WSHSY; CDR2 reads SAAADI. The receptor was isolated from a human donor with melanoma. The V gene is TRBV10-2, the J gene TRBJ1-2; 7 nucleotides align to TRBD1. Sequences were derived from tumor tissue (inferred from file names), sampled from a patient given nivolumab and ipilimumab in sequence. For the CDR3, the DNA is TGCGCCAGCATTCCGACCCGACAGGGTGGCAGTGGCTACACCTTC. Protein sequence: CASIPTRQGGSGYTF.